This T cell receptor (beta chain) was sequenced during a study of post-analysis software for immune sequencing data. Notes on the study in general: Included in a set of a handful of TRBV segments more frequent in patients than controls were TRBV5-6, TRBV5-1 and TRBV20-1.

In its sample, this clonotype was seen a few times. Its antigen remains unidentified. The V end was cut by 3 bases, the J end by 4 bases, with 12 bases between. From germline, CDR1 is DFQATT and CDR2 SNEGSKA (reference sequence). The CDR3 spans 13 residues. cDNA libraries of TCR beta carried unique molecular identifiers. Via MiXCR, TCRdb re-called the PCR reads, giving one row per CDR3 protein. The table has about 540,000 distinct CDR3 sequences, 30% to 40% seen once. The material sequenced was blood. The TCR originated in a girl between 2 and 17 years old with multiple sclerosis. The rearrangement links TRBV20-1 to TRBJ2-5; D gene uncertain. CDR3 coding DNA: TGCAGTGCTAGCCTCCTTGAGCGAGAGACCCAGTACTTC. The encoded protein is CSASLLERETQYF.